The 13 T cell receptor beta chains reported below all come from one sample, sequenced in a study of T cell clones after liver transplantation. Sequencing was performed with immunoSEQ multiplex PCR; in TCRdb, only in-frame clones are kept and a portion is missing. The profile shows around 80,000 clones, roughly 85% of them singletons. The sequencing used CD4+ T cells from blood, collected 45 to 46 months after liver transplant. Source of these receptors: a human patient who received a liver transplant. Some of the T cells might come from the graft donor.

The V gene is TRBV7-2, the J gene TRBJ2-7; D not resolved. The germline gives CDR1 SGHTA, CDR2 FQGNSA. The CDR3 length is 15 residues. V was shortened by 4 bases and J by 0 bases, with 13 bases between the two germline ends. CDR3: CASSYWPDRSYEQYF. CDR3 nucleotide sequence: TGTGCCAGCAGCTACTGGCCGGACCGCTCCTACGAGCAGTACTTC.

DNA of the CDR3: TGTGCCAGCTCACCAATCGCCAGGGGTGTAACTGAAGCTTTCTTT. It specifies CASSPIARGVTEAFF. The rearrangement joins TRBV7-3 to TRBJ1-1, with D perhaps TRBD1 (6 bases). The CDR3 has 15 amino acids. The germline gives CDR1 SGHTA, CDR2 FQGTGA. V was clipped by 8 bases and J by 5 bases, with 21 bases between them.

V and J are TRBV28 and TRBJ2-7; 8 positions agree with TRBD2. Germline CDR1 and CDR2: MDHEN and SYDVKM. This CDR3 is 13 amino acids long. The ends lost 5 bases at V and 9 bases at J; junction bases unmatched: 9. For the CDR3, the DNA is TGTGCCAGCAGTAGACCGGGACTAGGTCGGCAGTACTTC. As protein: CASSRPGLGRQYF.

The V and J genes are TRBV4-1 and TRBJ1-1, with 8 bases matching TRBD1. CDR3 length: 16 amino acids. The trim removed 1 base at V and 11 bases at J, leaving 15 bases unmatched. Germline V gives CDR1 MGHRA, CDR2 YSYEKL. The CDR3 here is CASSQAPFDRGMRAFF. CDR3 DNA: TGCGCCAGCAGCCAAGCTCCCTTCGACAGGGGCATGCGGGCTTTCTTT.

The rearrangement joins TRBV7-8 to TRBJ1-1; 9 bases agree with TRBD1. CDR1 is SGHVS and CDR2 is FQNEAQ in the germline V gene. The CDR3 is 16 amino acids. V lost 3 bases and J lost 3; bases outside the gene matches: 8. CDR3 residues: CASSFQGTGKDTEAFF. CDR3 DNA sequence: TGTGCCAGCAGCTTCCAAGGGACAGGGAAGGACACTGAAGCTTTCTTT.

J is TRBJ2-1 and V is TRBV9, with 7 nucleotides matching TRBD2. CDR1 and CDR2 from the germline V gene are SGDLS and YYNGEE. The CDR3 loop spans 13 amino acids. The V and J ends lost 5 bases and 9 bases, in that order; junction bases with no gene match: 8. As DNA, the CDR3 is TGTGCCAGCAGTGGGACTACTATCGGTGAGCAGTTCTTC. It translates to CASSGTTIGEQFF.

The chain employs TRBV27 and TRBJ2-7; tentatively, D is TRBD1 or TRBD2 (5 bases each). The germline V gene has CDR1 MNHEY and CDR2 SMNVEV (reference sequence). Trimming shortened V by 6 bases and J by 0 bases, and 15 bases separated the two germline ends. The length of the CDR3 is 15 residues. CDR3 amino acids: CASRLTGPNSYEQYF. The CDR3 nucleotides are TGTGCCAGCAGACTTACGGGACCGAACTCCTACGAGCAGTACTTC.

The chain recombines TRBV5-4 with TRBJ1-3; D perhaps matches TRBD1 (6 bases). V lost 3 bases, J lost 4 bases, and 14 bases lay in between. Per the germline V gene, CDR1 is SGHNT and CDR2 is YYREEE (reference sequence). The CDR3 is 15 residues long. The CDR3 loop reads CASSSYRARGNTIYF. CDR3 in DNA: TGTGCCAGCAGCTCCTACAGGGCCAGGGGAAACACCATATATTTT. The full variable domain, rest sourced from reference TRBV5-4 and TRBJ1-3, is ETGVTQSPTHLIKTRGQQVTLRCSSQSGHNTVSWYQQALGQGPQFIFQYYREEENGRGNFPPRFSGLQFPNYSSELNVNALELDDSALYLCASSSYRARGNTIYFGEGSWLTVV.

In its sample, this clone was seen once. The V call is TRBV2, the J call TRBJ2-2; D is possibly TRBD1 (5 bases). The CDR3 loop spans 13 amino acids. V was shortened by 7 bases and J by 5 bases, with 11 bases between the two germline ends. CDR1 is SNHLY, CDR2 FYNNEI, per germline. This CDR3 is CASTKSGTGELFF. The CDR3 bases are TGTGCCAGCACCAAGTCAGGGACCGGGGAGCTGTTTTTT.

The chain links TRBV28 to TRBJ2-7; 9 positions match TRBD2. V was pared by 2 bases and J by 6 bases, with 8 bases of the junction left unmatched. The CDR3 sequence is 15 residues long. Germline V gives CDR1 MDHEN, CDR2 SYDVKM. The CDR3 nucleotides are TGTGCCAGCAGTTTACGCGGCGGGAGGGTCCCCGAGCAGTACTTC. Translated: CASSLRGGRVPEQYF.

The chain carries TRBV11-2 and TRBJ2-7, with TRBD2 as a possible D gene (6 bases). Germline CDR1 and CDR2: SGHAT and FQNNGV. With 1 base removed from V and 4 bases from J, the gap between germline ends came to 14 bases. The CDR3 extends over 15 amino acids. Written as DNA, the CDR3 is TGTGCCAGCAGCTTAGTGAGAGGGAGGACGTACGAGCAGTACTTC. Translated, it gives CASSLVRGRTYEQYF. Supplemented by reference TRBV11-2 and TRBJ2-7, the full variable domain reads EAGVAQSPRYKIIEKRQSVAFWCNPISGHATLYWYQQILGQGPKLLIQFQNNGVVDDSQLPKDRFSAERLKGVDSTLKIQPAKLEDSAVYLCASSLVRGRTYEQYFGPGTRLTVT.

CDR3 in amino acids: CASSQGPYNEQFF. The CDR3 DNA follows: TGTGCCAGCAGTCAGGGGCCCTACAATGAGCAGTTCTTC. V is TRBV6-5 and J is TRBJ2-1; tentatively, D is TRBD1 (6 bases). Germline V gene sequence: CDR1 MNHEY, CDR2 SVGAGI. The CDR3 has 13 amino acids. Trimming removed 5 bases at V and 2 bases at J, with 7 bases between.

The CDR3 loop reads CASSVGGAADTEAFF. Here the CDR3 DNA reads TGTGCCAGCAGCGTAGGCGGGGCAGCCGACACTGAAGCTTTCTTT. The chain has TRBV9 and TRBJ1-1; TRBD1 might be the D (5 bases). This CDR3 has 15 amino acids. Germline CDR1 reads SGDLS; CDR2 reads YYNGEE. V shed 0 bases and J shed 3 bases, with 12 bases lying between them.